This entry describes one T cell receptor (beta chain). The protocol was immunoSEQ multiplex PCR, while the TCRdb copy is restricted to in-frame clones and leaves out a portion. The sample has 250,000 to 300,000 clones; about 91% are singletons. The data belong to a study of blood T cell repertoires in COVID-19. This receptor was identified in a woman in her thirties or forties who had recovered from COVID-19. What was sequenced was peripheral blood.

The CDR3 is CASSLELQTYNEQFF. The CDR3 region has the DNA TGCGCCAGCAGCTTGGAGCTCCAAACCTACAATGAGCAGTTCTTC. The rearrangement links TRBV5-1 to TRBJ2-1; D ambiguous. CDR1 is SGHRS, CDR2 YFSETQ, per germline. The CDR3 loop spans 15 amino acids. Trimming took off 0 bases at V and 2 bases at J, with 9 bases between the two ends.